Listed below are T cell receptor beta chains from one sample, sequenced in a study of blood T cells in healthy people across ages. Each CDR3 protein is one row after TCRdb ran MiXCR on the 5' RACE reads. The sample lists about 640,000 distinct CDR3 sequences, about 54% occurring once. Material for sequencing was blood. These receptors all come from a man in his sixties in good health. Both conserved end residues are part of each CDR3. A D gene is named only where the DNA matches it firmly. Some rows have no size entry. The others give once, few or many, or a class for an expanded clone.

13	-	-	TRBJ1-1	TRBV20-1	CSARAGPNTEAFF	TGCAGTGCTAGAGCAGGGCCTAACACTGAAGCTTTCTTT
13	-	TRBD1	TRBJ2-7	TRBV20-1	CSATGTGFHEQYF	TGCAGTGCTACTGGGACAGGGTTCCACGAGCAGTACTTC
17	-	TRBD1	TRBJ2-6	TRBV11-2	CASSPGQGSYGANVLTF	TGTGCCAGCAGCCCCGGACAGGGAAGTTATGGGGCCAACGTCCTGACTTTC
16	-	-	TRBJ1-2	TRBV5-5	CASSPHNRVRYYGYTF	TGTGCCAGCAGCCCCCACAACAGGGTACGGTACTATGGCTACACCTTC
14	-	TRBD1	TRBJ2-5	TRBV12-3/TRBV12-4	CASSSRDRGETQYF	TGTGCCAGCAGTTCCCGGGACAGGGGGGAGACCCAGTACTTC
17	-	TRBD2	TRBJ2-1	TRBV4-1	CASSQKAGGEGYNEQFF	TGCGCCAGCAGCCAAAAGGCGGGGGGGGAAGGGTACAATGAGCAGTTCTTC
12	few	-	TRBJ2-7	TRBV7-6	CAWRGVSYEQYF	TGTGCCTGGAGGGGGGTCTCCTACGAGCAGTACTTC
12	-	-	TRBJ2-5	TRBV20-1	CSAIREGETQYF	TGCAGTGCTATAAGGGAAGGCGAGACCCAGTACTTC
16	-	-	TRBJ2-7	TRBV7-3	CASSLQAQGFSYEQYF	TGTGCCAGCAGCTTACAGGCTCAGGGTTTTTCCTACGAGCAGTACTTC
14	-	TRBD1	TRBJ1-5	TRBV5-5	CASSKGTGDRPQHF	TGTGCCAGCAGCAAGGGGACAGGCGACAGGCCCCAGCATTTT
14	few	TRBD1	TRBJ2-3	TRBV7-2	CASSRDRGGDTQYF	TGTGCCAGCAGTCGGGACAGGGGAGGAGATACGCAGTATTTT
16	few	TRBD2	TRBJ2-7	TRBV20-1	CSASPPGSSGYNEQYF	TGCAGTGCTAGTCCCCCTGGATCTAGCGGGTACAATGAGCAGTACTTC
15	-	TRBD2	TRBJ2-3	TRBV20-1	CSASTAGATTDTQYF	TGCAGTGCCAGCACAGCGGGGGCGACCACAGATACGCAGTATTTT
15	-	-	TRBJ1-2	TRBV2	CASSEGSWDAYGYTF	TGTGCCAGCAGTGAAGGGAGTTGGGACGCCTATGGCTACACCTTC
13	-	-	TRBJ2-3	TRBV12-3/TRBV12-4	CASSWDSTDTQYF	TGTGCCAGCAGTTGGGACTCCACAGATACGCAGTATTTT
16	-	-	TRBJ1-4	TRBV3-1	CASSQGVRTTNEKLFF	TGTGCCAGCAGCCAAGGGGTCAGGACAACTAATGAAAAACTGTTTTTT
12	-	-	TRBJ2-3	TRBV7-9	CASDLVADTQYF	TGTGCCAGCGACTTAGTGGCAGATACGCAGTATTTT
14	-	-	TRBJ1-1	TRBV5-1	CASSWGGARAEAFF	TGCGCCAGCAGCTGGGGCGGGGCGCGGGCTGAAGCTTTCTTT
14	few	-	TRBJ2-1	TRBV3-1	CASSQPSPGDEQFF	TGTGCCAGCAGCCAACCCTCCCCTGGCGATGAGCAGTTCTTC
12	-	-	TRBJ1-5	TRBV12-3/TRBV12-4	CASSPVAQPQHF	TGTGCCAGCAGCCCTGTCGCACAGCCCCAGCATTTT
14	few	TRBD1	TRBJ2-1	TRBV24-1	CATSDPGTANEQFF	TGTGCCACCAGTGATCCCGGGACAGCAAATGAGCAGTTCTTC
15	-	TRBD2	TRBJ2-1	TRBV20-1	CSARVASGAYNEQFF	TGCAGTGCTAGAGTGGCTAGCGGGGCCTACAATGAGCAGTTCTTC
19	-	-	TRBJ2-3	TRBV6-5	CASSFQTQRAPTSTDTQYF	TGTGCCAGCAGTTTCCAGACCCAAAGGGCTCCCACTAGCACAGATACGCAGTATTTT
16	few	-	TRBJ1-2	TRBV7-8	CASSLGVRGGDYGYTF	TGTGCCAGCAGCTTAGGGGTCAGGGGAGGGGACTATGGCTACACCTTC
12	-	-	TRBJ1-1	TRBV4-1	CASLGSNTEAFF	TGCGCCTCCCTGGGGTCGAACACTGAAGCTTTCTTT
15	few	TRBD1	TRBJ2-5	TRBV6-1	CASSEAETGLETQYF	TGTGCCAGCAGTGAAGCGGAGACAGGGTTAGAGACCCAGTACTTC
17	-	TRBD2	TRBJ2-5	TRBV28	CASSSPWGLAAPETQYF	TGTGCCAGCAGTTCGCCTTGGGGACTAGCGGCCCCAGAGACCCAGTACTTC
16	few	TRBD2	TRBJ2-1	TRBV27	CASSLLGLAGMNEQFF	TGTGCCAGCAGTTTGCTGGGACTAGCGGGGATGAATGAGCAGTTCTTC
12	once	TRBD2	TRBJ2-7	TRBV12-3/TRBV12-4	CASSLGEGEQYF	TGTGCCAGCAGTTTGGGGGAGGGGGAGCAGTACTTC
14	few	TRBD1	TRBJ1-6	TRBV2	CASIGGQINSPLHF	TGTGCCAGCATTGGGGGACAGATTAATTCACCCCTCCACTTT
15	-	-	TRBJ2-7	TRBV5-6	CVSSLVGGGFNEQYF	TGTGTCAGCAGCTTGGTAGGGGGGGGTTTCAACGAGCAGTACTTC
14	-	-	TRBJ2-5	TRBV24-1	CATSDFGLQETQYF	TGTGCCACCAGTGATTTCGGCCTTCAAGAGACCCAGTACTTC
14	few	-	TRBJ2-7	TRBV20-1	CSAQIPLAGHEQYF	TGCAGTGCTCAAATCCCCCTGGCGGGCCACGAGCAGTACTTC
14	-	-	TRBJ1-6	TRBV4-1	CASGQVLPNSPLHF	TGCGCCAGCGGCCAGGTGCTCCCTAATTCACCCCTCCACTTT
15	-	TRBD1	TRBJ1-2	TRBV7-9	CASSLATGANYGYTF	TGTGCCAGCAGCTTAGCGACAGGGGCCAACTATGGCTACACCTTC
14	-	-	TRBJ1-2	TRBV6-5	CASSYDQRGYGYTF	TGTGCCAGCAGTTACGATCAGCGTGGCTATGGCTACACCTTC
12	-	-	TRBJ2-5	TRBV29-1	CSGGQRQETQYF	TGCAGCGGCGGACAGCGCCAGGAGACCCAGTACTTC
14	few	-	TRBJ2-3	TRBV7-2	CASSLAMGLDTQYF	TGTGCCAGCAGCTTAGCGATGGGGTTAGATACGCAGTATTTT
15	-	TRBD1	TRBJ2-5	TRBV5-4	CASSRDRAYQETQYF	TGTGCCAGCAGCAGGGACAGGGCCTACCAAGAGACCCAGTACTTC
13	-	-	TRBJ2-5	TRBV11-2	CASGTSYQETQYF	TGTGCCAGTGGGACATCTTACCAGGAGACCCAGTACTTC
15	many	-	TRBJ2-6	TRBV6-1	CASIHRVSGANVLTF	TGTGCCAGCATCCACAGGGTGTCTGGGGCCAACGTCCTGACTTTC
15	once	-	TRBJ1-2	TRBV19	CASSITETDPFGYTF	TGTGCCAGTAGTATAACGGAGACAGATCCTTTTGGCTACACCTTC
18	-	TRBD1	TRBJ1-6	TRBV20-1	CSAAPGQGRSSYNSPLHF	TGCAGTGCCGCGCCGGGACAGGGGCGAAGCTCCTATAATTCACCCCTCCACTTT
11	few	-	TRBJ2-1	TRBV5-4	CASSFRNEQFF	TGTGCCAGCAGCTTCAGGAATGAGCAGTTCTTC
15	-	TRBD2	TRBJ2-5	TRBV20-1	CSSQGWRGELETQYF	TGCAGTTCCCAAGGGTGGCGGGGGGAGTTGGAGACCCAGTACTTC
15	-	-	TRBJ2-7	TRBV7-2	CASSPRPQGGNEQYF	TGTGCCAGCAGCCCCCGACCGCAGGGGGGGAATGAGCAGTACTTC
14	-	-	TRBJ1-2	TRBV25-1	CASSEWAGNYGYTF	TGTGCCAGCAGTGAATGGGCAGGCAACTATGGCTACACCTTC
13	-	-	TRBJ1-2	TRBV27	CASSTYDKNGYTF	TGTGCCAGCAGTACGTACGACAAGAATGGCTACACCTTC
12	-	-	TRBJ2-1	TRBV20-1	CSADLRDNEQFF	TGCAGTGCTGACCTGCGGGACAATGAGCAGTTCTTC
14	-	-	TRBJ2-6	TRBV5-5	CASSLDFEANVLTF	TGTGCCAGCAGCCTCGACTTCGAGGCCAACGTCCTGACTTTC
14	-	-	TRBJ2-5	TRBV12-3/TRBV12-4	CASGRDRGIDEQYF	TGTGCCAGCGGCCGGGACCGGGGGATCGATGAGCAGTACTTC
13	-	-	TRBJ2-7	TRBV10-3	CAISPERSYEQYF	TGTGCCATTAGCCCTGAGCGGTCCTACGAGCAGTACTTC
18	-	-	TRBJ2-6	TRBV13	CASSPGSWGVSGANVLTF	TGTGCCAGCAGCCCAGGATCATGGGGAGTCTCTGGGGCCAACGTCCTGACTTTC
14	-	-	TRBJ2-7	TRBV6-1	CASSERLDGYEQYF	TGTGCCAGCAGTGAACGGTTGGATGGCTACGAGCAGTACTTC
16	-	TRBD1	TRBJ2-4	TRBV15	CATSSRQGAWENIQYF	TGTGCCACCAGCTCCCGACAGGGGGCTTGGGAAAACATTCAGTACTTC
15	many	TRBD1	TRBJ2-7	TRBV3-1	CASSNRDRAPYEQYF	TGTGCCAGCAGCAACCGGGACAGGGCCCCCTACGAGCAGTACTTC
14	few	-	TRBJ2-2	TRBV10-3	CAISESKDTGELFF	TGTGCCATCAGTGAGTCGAAGGACACCGGGGAGCTGTTTTTT
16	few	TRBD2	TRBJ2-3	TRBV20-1	CSARSTSGARTDTQYF	TGCAGTGCTAGATCAACTAGCGGGGCTCGCACAGATACGCAGTATTTT
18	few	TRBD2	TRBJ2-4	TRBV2	CASSERLAGDLAKNIQYF	TGTGCCAGCAGCGAGAGACTAGCGGGGGACCTAGCCAAAAACATTCAGTACTTC
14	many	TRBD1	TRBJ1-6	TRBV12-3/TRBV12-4	CASSLAGTGTPLHF	TGTGCCAGCAGTTTGGCCGGGACAGGGACACCCCTCCACTTT